Listed below are T cell receptor beta chains from one sample, sequenced in a study of blood T cells in healthy people across ages. TCRdb re-called the 5' RACE reads through MiXCR, storing one row per CDR3 protein. The sample has about 750,000 distinct CDR3 sequences; about 53% are singletons. The sequencing input was blood. The receptors originated from a man older than 75 in good health. The CDR3 runs from the conserved cysteine through the conserved F or W. A D gene is named only where the DNA matches it firmly. Rows give clone size only sometimes, using once, few, many, or a class for an expanded clone.

>.|.|TRBJ2-1|TRBV7-9
TGTGCCAGCAGTCCCCGGGACAACTCCTACAATGAGCAGTTCTTC
CASSPRDNSYNEQFF
>TRBD1|.|TRBJ1-1|TRBV20-1
TGCAGTGCTAGAGATCTTGGGACAGGGGGCCCTAACACTGAAGCTTTCTTT
CSARDLGTGGPNTEAFF
>TRBD1|.|TRBJ1-1|TRBV5-5
TGTGCCAGCAGCTCTTTTACAGGGGGCTTGAACACTGAAGCTTTCTTT
CASSSFTGGLNTEAFF
>.|many|TRBJ2-3|TRBV29-1
TGCAGCGTTGAGCGCAGCACAGATACGCAGTATTTT
CSVERSTDTQYF
>TRBD2|.|TRBJ2-1|TRBV24-1
TGTGCCACCAGTGATACAACTAGCGTACCTTACAATGAGCAGTTCTTC
CATSDTTSVPYNEQFF
>TRBD1|few|TRBJ2-5|TRBV7-2
TGTGCCAGCAGCACACAGACAGGGCGGGAGACCCAGTACTTC
CASSTQTGRETQYF
>.|.|TRBJ2-7|TRBV6-6
TGTGCCAGCAGTTACTCTCTGGGTTCCTACGAGCAGTACTTC
CASSYSLGSYEQYF
>.|.|TRBJ2-7|TRBV6-5
TGTGCCAGCAACAGGGGGGGAGCGGGCTCCTACGAGCAGTACTTC
CASNRGGAGSYEQYF
>.|.|TRBJ2-3|TRBV5-1
TGCGCCAGCAGCTTGAGGTCGGTTCTCACAGATACGCAGTATTTT
CASSLRSVLTDTQYF
>.|few|TRBJ1-6|TRBV20-1
TGCAGCGCAAGGCCCGGGGCTGCCTATAATTCACCCCTCCACTTT
CSARPGAAYNSPLHF
>.|.|TRBJ2-3|TRBV29-1
TGCAGCGCCCCCGCCCGGGGGTCCACAGATACGCAGTATTTT
CSAPARGSTDTQYF
>.|.|TRBJ2-5|TRBV10-2
TGCGCCAGCAGTGAGCCCGGGCAGGGGGGACTGGAGACCCAGTACTTC
CASSEPGQGGLETQYF
>TRBD1|.|TRBJ2-7|TRBV29-1
TGCAGCGTCCGGACAGGTCCCCACGAGCAGTACTTC
CSVRTGPHEQYF
>.|few|TRBJ2-3|TRBV28
TGTGCCAGCAGACCCGAGGGGGGCGCCCCTCTAGGCACAGATACGCAGTATTTT
CASRPEGGAPLGTDTQYF
>.|.|TRBJ2-6|TRBV29-1
TGCAGCGTTTTGGGATTCTCTGGGGCCAACGTCCTGACTTTC
CSVLGFSGANVLTF
>.|.|TRBJ1-5|TRBV27
TGTGCCAGCAGCCCCCAGGGAATCAATCAGCCCCAGCATTTT
CASSPQGINQPQHF
>TRBD1|.|TRBJ2-1|TRBV24-1
TGTGCCACCAGCCCTAGACAGGGAATATACAATGAGCAGTTCTTC
CATSPRQGIYNEQFF
>.|.|TRBJ2-3|TRBV9
TGTGCCAGCAGCGTAACCCCCGACGCTAGCACAGATACGCAGTATTTT
CASSVTPDASTDTQYF
>.|few|TRBJ2-1|TRBV29-1
TGCAACGAAAGAGGGAACAATGAGCAGTTCTTC
CNERGNNEQFF
>TRBD2|.|TRBJ2-7|TRBV7-9
TGTGCCAGCAGCCCTGGGGGGGAGGGAATCCCCCACGAGCAGTACTTC
CASSPGGEGIPHEQYF
>.|.|TRBJ2-5|TRBV5-1
TGCGCCGGCAGCAGGGAGGAGACCCAGTACTTC
CAGSREETQYF
>.|.|TRBJ1-5|TRBV21-1
TGTGCCAGCAGCGACCTCGACAGGGCGAAGGGCAATCAGCCCCAGCATTTT
CASSDLDRAKGNQPQHF
>.|few|TRBJ2-1|TRBV3-1
TGTGCCAGCAGCGTGACTCAGAGCTCCTACAATGAGCAGTTCTTC
CASSVTQSSYNEQFF
>.|few|TRBJ2-7|TRBV5-1
TGCGCCAGCAGCTTGGCCCAAAGGACAGTGTCGTCCCTCTACGAGCAGTACTTC
CASSLAQRTVSSLYEQYF
>.|.|TRBJ2-3|TRBV6-2/TRBV6-3
TGTGCCAGCAGGGAAGGGTTATTAGTTTCTACTAAACCCTACAAGTCCACAGATACGCAGTATTTT
CASREGLLVSTKPYKSTDTQYF
>TRBD1|.|TRBJ2-7|TRBV28
TGTGCCAGCAGGACAGGGGCCACGGGGGAGCAGTACTTC
CASRTGATGEQYF
>TRBD1|.|TRBJ2-1|TRBV5-8
TGTGCCAGCAGCCTGGGACAGAATAACAATGAGCAGTTCTTC
CASSLGQNNNEQFF
>.|.|TRBJ2-5|TRBV20-1
TGCAGTGTTAGTCCCGGACCGACCATGGTCCAAGAGACCCAGTACTTC
CSVSPGPTMVQETQYF
>.|.|TRBJ2-7|TRBV12-5
TGTGCTAGTTCCACGGGGGGCAGGGACTACGAGCAGTACTTC
CASSTGGRDYEQYF